Listed here are 21 T cell receptor beta chains from one sample, sequenced in a study of T cell responses to AZD1222 COVID-19 vaccine. Only in-frame clones appear in the TCRdb table, and some are missing; sequencing was by immunoSEQ multiplex PCR. This sample has some 130,000 clones; 75% to 90% occur once, and the top ten carry 1.5% to 2%. The sample was peripheral blood, taken on day 0 of AZD1222 vaccination. Receptors originate from an adult in good health.

About this clone itself: The sample holds other DNA sequences that translate to the same CDR3. The chain joins TRBV18 to TRBJ1-1; TRBD1 matches at 7 bases. The V gene's germline CDR1 is KGHSH and CDR2 LQKENI. The CDR3 has 14 residues. Trimming cost V 3 bases and J 0 bases; bases outside gene matches: 1. The DNA of the CDR3 is TGTGCCAGCTCACCCGACAGGGTGAACACTGAAGCTTTCTTT. Its translation: CASSPDRVNTEAFF.

The chain combines TRBV6-2 or TRBV6-3 with TRBJ1-1; 8 nucleotides match TRBD1. The CDR3 is 16 residues long. V lost 6 bases and J lost 5; bases outside the gene matches: 14. Germline assignment: CDR1 MNHEY and CDR2 SVGEGT. The DNA of the CDR3 is TGTGCCAGCAGCGAATGGACAGGGACCCAAGGTACTGAAGCTTTCTTT. Residues: CASSEWTGTQGTEAFF.

This chain connects TRBV11-3 to TRBJ2-1; tentative D call: TRBD2 (6 bases). The CDR3 runs 13 residues. Germline CDR1 and CDR2: SGHNT and YENEEA. V shed 4 bases and J shed 8 bases, with 12 bases lying between them. CDR3 in DNA: TGTGCCAGCAGCTCTCAGGCGGGGCATGAGCAGTTCTTC. It yields the protein CASSSQAGHEQFF.

The genes are TRBV30 and TRBJ2-2, with a possible D match to TRBD1 (5 bases). The CDR3 sequence is 14 residues long. The V and J ends lost 0 bases and 0 bases respectively, with 5 bases between them. Germline loops: CDR1 GTSNPN, CDR2 SVGIG (reference sequence). The CDR3 is CAWSVGANTGELFF. The CDR3, as DNA: TGTGCCTGGAGTGTAGGGGCGAACACCGGGGAGCTGTTTTTT. Full variable domain (remainder filled in from reference TRBV30 and TRBJ2-2): SQTIHQWPATLVQPVGSPLSLECTVEGTSNPNLYWYRQAAGRGLQLLFYSVGIGQISSEVPQNLSASRPQDRQFILSSKKLLLSDSGFYLCAWSVGANTGELFFGEGSRLTVL.

The chain combines TRBV6-5 with TRBJ2-1; 12 bases match TRBD2. CDR1 and CDR2 (germline): MNHEY, SVGAGI. CDR3 length: 14 amino acids. The J segment lost 4 bases and the V segment lost 9 bases, leaving 4 bases of the junction unmatched. DNA of the CDR3: TGTGCCAGTCTAGCGGGGGGGCTATACAATGAGCAGTTCTTC. It codes for CASLAGGLYNEQFF.

The V gene is TRBV15, the J gene TRBJ1-4, with a possible D match to TRBD1 (5 bases). V lost 4 bases, J lost 2 bases, and 17 bases lay in between. The CDR3 loop spans 17 amino acids. CDR1 and CDR2 from the germline V gene are LNHNV and YYDKDF (reference sequence). In DNA, the CDR3 is TGTGCCACCAGCACCAGGATGGGACTGCCGACTAATGAAAAACTGTTTTTT. Translation gives CATSTRMGLPTNEKLFF.

The rearrangement uses TRBV5-6 and TRBJ2-5, with 9 nucleotides matching TRBD1. From germline, CDR1 is SGHDT and CDR2 YYEEEE. The trim removed 6 bases at V and 5 bases at J, leaving 5 bases unmatched. This CDR3 is built from 13 residues. The CDR3 is CASKQGARETQYF. CDR3 sequence (DNA): TGTGCCAGCAAACAGGGGGCCAGGGAGACCCAGTACTTC. Full variable domain (missing parts from reference TRBV5-6 and TRBJ2-5): DAGVTQSPTHLIKTRGQQVTLRCSPKSGHDTVSWYQQALGQGPQFIFQYYEEEERQRGNFPDRFSGHQFPNYSSELNVNALLLGDSALYLCASKQGARETQYFGPGTRLLVL.

The V call is TRBV5-4, the J call TRBJ2-7; TRBD1 is a possible D gene (6 bases). The CDR3 spans 15 residues. Germline V gene sequence: CDR1 SGHNT, CDR2 YYREEE (reference sequence). The V end lost 1 base, the J end lost 5 bases, and 16 bases lay between the germline ends. In DNA, the CDR3 is TGTGCCAGCAGCTTGACACAGGGCCTACTAAACGAGCAGTACTTC. Translation gives CASSLTQGLLNEQYF.

This chain uses TRBV20-1 with TRBJ1-4; no reliable D call. CDR3 length: 13 amino acids. The ends were cut back, 3 bases at V and 1 base at J, with 6 bases in the middle. Germline V gene sequence: CDR1 DFQATT, CDR2 SNEGSKA (reference sequence). The CDR3 loop is CSASRGTNEKLFF. CDR3 in DNA: TGCAGTGCTAGTCGAGGAACTAATGAAAAACTGTTTTTT.

This chain links TRBV10-1 with TRBJ1-4, with D uncertain. Germline V lookup: CDR1 WNHNN, CDR2 SYGVQD (reference sequence). The CDR3 is 16 residues long. Trimming removed 5 bases at V and 0 bases at J, with 13 bases between. CDR3 amino acids: CASSRTEGATNEKLFF. The DNA of the CDR3 is TGCGCCAGCAGTCGGACTGAGGGTGCAACTAATGAAAAACTGTTTTTT.

This chain uses TRBV6-6 with TRBJ2-7; 7 nucleotides agree with TRBD2. Germline CDR1 reads MNHNY; CDR2 reads SVGAGI (reference sequence). The CDR3 runs 16 residues. V lost 0 bases to trimming and J lost 2 bases; unmatched junction nucleotides: 7. CDR3 residues: CASSYSGGGTPYEQYF. The CDR3 nucleotides read TGTGCCAGCAGTTACTCGGGCGGGGGAACCCCCTACGAGCAGTACTTC.

V is TRBV11-1 and J is TRBJ2-1; weak D call: TRBD2 (6 bases). V was pared by 5 bases and J by 10 bases, with 15 bases between. Germline assignment: CDR1 SGHAT and CDR2 FQDESV (reference sequence). The CDR3 length is 13 residues. CDR3 region: CASSQSPRGEQFF. In nucleotides, the CDR3 is TGTGCCAGCAGCCAGAGTCCACGGGGGGAGCAGTTCTTC.

This clone was recorded a few times. V is TRBV10-2 and J is TRBJ2-3; 9 bases are shared with TRBD2. After removal of 10 bases from V and 3 bases from J, the junction contained 11 bases not matched to a gene. CDR3 length: 15 amino acids. The germline V gene has CDR1 WSHSY and CDR2 SAAADI. DNA for the CDR3: TGCGCCACTCTGGAAGCGGGAGGAAGGACAGATACGCAGTATTTT. Protein product: CATLEAGGRTDTQYF.

The CDR3 is CASSLGGGRLAMLYEQYF. As DNA, the CDR3 is TGTGCCAGCAGCTTAGGAGGGGGTAGACTAGCGATGCTCTACGAGCAGTACTTC. The chain links TRBV7-6 to TRBJ2-7, with 8 bases that match TRBD2. Losses at the gene ends were 1 base for V and 3 bases for J; bases not matched to a gene: 14. This CDR3 has 18 amino acids. The germline CDR1 and CDR2 sequences are SGHVS and FNYEAQ.

This clone was recorded only once. At the DNA level, this CDR3 is encoded by other sequences in the same sample as well. This chain joins TRBV5-5 and TRBJ1-1; D is perhaps TRBD1 (5 bases). From germline, CDR1 is SGHKS and CDR2 YYEKEE (reference sequence). Trimming pared 0 bases from V and 5 bases from J, leaving 11 bases between. This CDR3 has 14 residues. CDR3: CASSLARAGTEAFF. In DNA form, the CDR3 reads TGTGCCAGCAGCTTGGCCAGGGCAGGGACTGAAGCTTTCTTT.

The chain links TRBV19 to TRBJ1-5; no clear D gene. The CDR3 covers 15 residues. V lost 6 bases and J lost 0, with 12 bases in between. Germline assignment: CDR1 LNHDA and CDR2 SQIVND (reference sequence). CDR3 sequence reads: CASRPLSVSNQPQHF. The CDR3 nucleotides are TGTGCCAGTAGACCCCTCAGCGTTAGCAATCAGCCCCAGCATTTT.

The chain is built from TRBV5-5 and TRBJ2-7, with 7 bases lining up with TRBD1. The V segment lost 3 bases and the J segment 3 bases; nucleotides outside the gene matches: 3. This CDR3 has 13 residues. The germline V gene encodes CDR1 SGHKS and CDR2 YYEKEE (reference sequence). CDR3 sequence reads: CASSWTGNYEQYF. The CDR3, as DNA: TGTGCCAGCAGCTGGACAGGAAACTACGAGCAGTACTTC.

J is TRBJ2-5 and V is TRBV9; D is ambiguous. In germline, CDR1 is SGDLS, CDR2 YYNGEE. This CDR3 region has 15 residues. The V end was cut by 2 bases, the J end by 2 bases, with 13 bases between. The CDR3 spells CASSVNTLDQETQYF. The CDR3 DNA reads as TGTGCCAGCAGCGTGAATACCCTAGATCAAGAGACCCAGTACTTC.

This chain connects TRBV9 to TRBJ2-7, with TRBD2 identical over 8 bases. This CDR3 comprises 14 residues. Germline CDR1 is SGDLS and CDR2 is YYNGEE. V lost 4 bases and J lost 5; bases outside the gene matches: 8. CDR3 sequence (DNA): TGTGCCAGCAGCTCCCGGGGGGGAGCCGACGAGCAGTACTTC. Residues: CASSSRGGADEQYF.

The V call is TRBV5-1, the J call TRBJ1-2; TRBD1 matches at 7 bases. V gave up 3 bases and J gave up 0 bases; unmatched junction bases: 2. Germline V gene data show CDR1 as SGHRS and CDR2 as YFSETQ. The CDR3 is made up of 14 amino acids. The CDR3 sequence is CASSWGTANYGYTF. The CDR3, as DNA: TGCGCCAGCAGCTGGGGGACAGCTAACTATGGCTACACCTTC.

CDR3 in DNA: TGTGCCAGCAGTCATAGCGCCGGGGAGAACACCGGGGAGCTGTTTTTT. This codes for CASSHSAGENTGELFF. The chain links TRBV7-3 to TRBJ2-2; weak D call: TRBD2 (5 bases). The CDR3 covers 16 residues. Germline CDR1 reads SGHTA; CDR2 reads FQGTGA. Trimming shortened V by 6 bases and J by 1 base, and 15 bases separated the two germline ends.